Shown below are 7 T cell receptor beta chains from a single sample sequenced in a study of blood T cell repertoires in COVID-19. Sequencing was performed with immunoSEQ multiplex PCR; in TCRdb, only in-frame clones are kept and a portion is missing. The repertoire holds around 300,000 clones, with around four fifths as singletons. The sequenced sample was peripheral blood. These receptors were obtained from a woman in her fifties or sixties with active or convalescent COVID-19.

The chain uses TRBV29-1 and TRBJ2-1; the D gene is possibly TRBD2 (6 bases). Germline V gene sequence: CDR1 SQVTM, CDR2 ANQGSEA. The CDR3 is made up of 14 amino acids. Trimming took 4 bases from V and 0 from J, leaving 10 bases between them. Here the CDR3 reads CSVGGISSYNEQFF. The CDR3 DNA reads TGCAGCGTTGGCGGGATCAGCTCCTACAATGAGCAGTTCTTC.

The chain combines TRBV9 with TRBJ1-1; D uncertain. There are 15 residues in the CDR3. Germline CDR1 SGDLS, CDR2 YYNGEE. Trimming pared 4 bases from V and 1 base from J, leaving 14 bases between. As DNA, the CDR3 is TGTGCCAGCAGCTACGACATGGGGAGGAACACTGAAGCTTTCTTT. This gives the protein CASSYDMGRNTEAFF.

The CDR3 spells CATSRDGNTEAFF. CDR3 in DNA: TGTGCCACCAGCAGAGACGGGAACACTGAAGCTTTCTTT. This chain uses TRBV15 with TRBJ1-1, with no clear D. The germline CDR1 and CDR2 sequences are LNHNV and YYDKDF (reference sequence). V lost 0 bases and J 1 base, leaving 3 bases between the germline ends. The CDR3 covers 13 residues.

This chain links TRBV28 with TRBJ2-1; 12 bases match TRBD2. The CDR3 totals 15 residues. Trimming at V came to 5 bases and at J to 4 bases, leaving 3 bases not matched to a gene. Germline CDR1 reads MDHEN; CDR2 reads SYDVKM. Written as DNA, the CDR3 is TGTGCCAGCAGTGTAGGGACTAGCGGGTACAATGAGCAGTTCTTC. Protein sequence: CASSVGTSGYNEQFF.

The chain carries TRBV6-5 and TRBJ1-2; 7 bases map to TRBD1. The germline V gene has CDR1 MNHEY and CDR2 SVGAGI. The CDR3 has 15 amino acids. V trimming: 8 bases; J trimming: 4 bases; junction bases outside the gene matches: 13. The DNA of the CDR3 is TGTGCCAGCTGGGAAATTCAGACAGGGTCCTATGGCTACACCTTC. Protein sequence: CASWEIQTGSYGYTF.

The CDR3 sequence is CASSYSSGVGNTIYF. The CDR3 bases are TGTGCCAGCAGTTACTCCTCGGGAGTAGGAAACACCATATATTTT. The chain joins TRBV6-6 to TRBJ1-3, with D uncertain. The V and J ends lost 0 bases and 4 bases respectively, with 10 bases between them. Germline CDR1 reads MNHNY; CDR2 reads SVGAGI (reference sequence). The CDR3 covers 15 residues.

As for this clone: Other DNA sequences in the sample encode the same CDR3. This sequence joins TRBV5-4 and TRBJ2-7; tentative D call: TRBD1 (5 bases). Germline loops: CDR1 SGHNT, CDR2 YYREEE (reference sequence). Trimming removed 2 bases from V and 4 bases from J, with 7 bases in between. The CDR3 totals 12 residues. The CDR3 loop reads CASSLRGYEQYF. CDR3 sequence (DNA): TGTGCCAGCAGCTTAAGGGGTTACGAGCAGTACTTC.